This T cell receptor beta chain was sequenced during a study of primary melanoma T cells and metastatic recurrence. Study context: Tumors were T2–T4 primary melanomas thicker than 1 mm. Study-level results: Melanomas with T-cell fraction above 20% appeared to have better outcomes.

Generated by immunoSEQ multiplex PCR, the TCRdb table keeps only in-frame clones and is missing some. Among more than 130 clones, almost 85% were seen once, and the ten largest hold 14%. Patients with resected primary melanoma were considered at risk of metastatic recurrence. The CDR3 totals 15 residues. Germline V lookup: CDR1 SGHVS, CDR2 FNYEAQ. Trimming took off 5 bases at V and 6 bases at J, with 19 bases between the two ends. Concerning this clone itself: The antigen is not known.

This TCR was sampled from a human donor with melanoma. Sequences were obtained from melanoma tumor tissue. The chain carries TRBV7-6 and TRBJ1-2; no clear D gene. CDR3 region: CASSPNPSPRHGYTF. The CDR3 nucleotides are TGTGCCAGCAGCCCAAACCCGTCCCCACGGCATGGCTACACCTTC.